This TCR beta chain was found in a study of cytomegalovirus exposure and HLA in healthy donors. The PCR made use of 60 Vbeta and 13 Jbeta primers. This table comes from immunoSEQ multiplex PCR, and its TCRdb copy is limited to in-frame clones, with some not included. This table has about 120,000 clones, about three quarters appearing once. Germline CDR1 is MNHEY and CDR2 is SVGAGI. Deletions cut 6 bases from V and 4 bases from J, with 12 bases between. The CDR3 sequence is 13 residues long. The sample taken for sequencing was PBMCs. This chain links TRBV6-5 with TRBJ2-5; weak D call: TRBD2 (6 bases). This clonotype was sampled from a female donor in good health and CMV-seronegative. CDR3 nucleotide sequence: TGTGCCAGCAGCGGTAGCGGAACAGAGACCCAGTACTTC. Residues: CASSGSGTETQYF.